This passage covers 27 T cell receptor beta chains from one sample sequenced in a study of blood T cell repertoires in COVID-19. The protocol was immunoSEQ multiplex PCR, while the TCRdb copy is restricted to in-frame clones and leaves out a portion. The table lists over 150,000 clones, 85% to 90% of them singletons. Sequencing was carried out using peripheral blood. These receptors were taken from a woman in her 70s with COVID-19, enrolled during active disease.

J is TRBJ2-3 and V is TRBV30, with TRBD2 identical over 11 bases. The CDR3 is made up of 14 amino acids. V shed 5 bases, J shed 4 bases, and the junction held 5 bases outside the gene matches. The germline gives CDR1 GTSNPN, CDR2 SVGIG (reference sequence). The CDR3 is CAWQTSGTADTQYF. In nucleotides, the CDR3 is TGTGCCTGGCAGACTAGCGGGACAGCAGATACGCAGTATTTT.

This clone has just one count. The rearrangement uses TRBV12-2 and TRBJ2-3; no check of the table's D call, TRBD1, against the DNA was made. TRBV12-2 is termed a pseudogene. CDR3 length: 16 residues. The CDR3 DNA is TGTGCAAGTCGCCTCCCATTCGGACAGGGGTTTCATACGCAGTATTTT. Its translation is CASRLPFGQGFHTQYF.

CDR3 sequence reads: CATSRAGDYIYNEQFF. CDR3 nucleotides: TGTGCCACCAGCAGAGCGGGGGACTACATCTACAATGAGCAGTTCTTC. This chain links TRBV15 with TRBJ2-1; 7 bases align to TRBD2. Germline V gene lookup returns CDR1 LNHNV and CDR2 YYDKDF (reference sequence). V was pared by 1 base and J by 3 bases, with 6 bases of the junction left unmatched. The CDR3 length is 16 residues. Looking up the rest from reference TRBV15 and TRBJ2-1 gives the full variable domain: DAMVIQNPRYQVTQFGKPVTLSCSQTLNHNVMYWYQQKSSQAPKLLFHYYDKDFNNEADTPDNFQSRRPNTSFCFLDIRSPGLGDTAMYLCATSRAGDYIYNEQFFGPGTRLTVL.

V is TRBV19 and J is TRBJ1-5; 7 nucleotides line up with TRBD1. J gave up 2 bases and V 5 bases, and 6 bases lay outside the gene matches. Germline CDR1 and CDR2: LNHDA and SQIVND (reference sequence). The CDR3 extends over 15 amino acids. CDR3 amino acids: CASSAYRGRNQPQHF. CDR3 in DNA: TGTGCCAGTAGTGCCTACAGGGGACGCAATCAGCCCCAGCATTTT. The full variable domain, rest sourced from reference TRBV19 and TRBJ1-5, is DGGITQSPKYLFRKEGQNVTLSCEQNLNHDAMYWYRQDPGQGLRLIYYSQIVNDFQKGDIAEGYSVSREKKESFPLTVTSAQKNPTAFYLCASSAYRGRNQPQHFGDGTRLSIL.

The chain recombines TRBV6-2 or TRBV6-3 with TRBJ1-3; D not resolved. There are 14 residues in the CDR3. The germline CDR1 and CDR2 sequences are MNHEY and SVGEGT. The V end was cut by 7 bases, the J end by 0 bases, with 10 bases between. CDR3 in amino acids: CASIPALSGNTIYF. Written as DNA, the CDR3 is TGTGCCAGCATCCCAGCGCTCTCTGGAAACACCATATATTTT.

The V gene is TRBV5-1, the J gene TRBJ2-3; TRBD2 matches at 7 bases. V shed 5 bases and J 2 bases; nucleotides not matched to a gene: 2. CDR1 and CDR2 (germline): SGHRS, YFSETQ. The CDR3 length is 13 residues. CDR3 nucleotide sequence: TGCGCCAGCAGAGCGGGATCCACAGATACGCAGTATTTT. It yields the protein CASRAGSTDTQYF.

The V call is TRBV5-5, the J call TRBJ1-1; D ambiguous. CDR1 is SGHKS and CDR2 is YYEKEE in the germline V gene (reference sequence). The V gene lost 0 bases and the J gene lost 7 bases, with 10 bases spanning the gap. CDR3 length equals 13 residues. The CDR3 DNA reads TGTGCCAGCAGCTTGGACTTGGCGGGTGAAGCTTTCTTT. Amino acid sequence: CASSLDLAGEAFF.

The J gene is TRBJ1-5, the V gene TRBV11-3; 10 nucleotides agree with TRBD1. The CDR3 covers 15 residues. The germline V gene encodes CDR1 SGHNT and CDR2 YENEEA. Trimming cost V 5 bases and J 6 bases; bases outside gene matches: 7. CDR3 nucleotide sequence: TGTGCCAGCAGCGACGGGACAGGGGCGGGTCAGCCCCAGCATTTT. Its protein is CASSDGTGAGQPQHF.

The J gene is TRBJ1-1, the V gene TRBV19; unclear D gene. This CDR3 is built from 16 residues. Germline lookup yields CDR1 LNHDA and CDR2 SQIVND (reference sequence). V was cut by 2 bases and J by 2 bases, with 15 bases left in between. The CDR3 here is CASSIIPTGLNTEAFF. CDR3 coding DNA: TGTGCCAGTAGTATAATACCGACGGGGTTAAACACTGAAGCTTTCTTT.

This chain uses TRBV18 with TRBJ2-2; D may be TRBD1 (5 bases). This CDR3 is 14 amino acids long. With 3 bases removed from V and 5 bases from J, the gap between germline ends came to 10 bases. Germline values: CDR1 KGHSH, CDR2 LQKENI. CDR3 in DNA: TGTGCCAGCTCACCGCTAGGGGATACCGGGGAGCTGTTTTTT. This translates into CASSPLGDTGELFF.

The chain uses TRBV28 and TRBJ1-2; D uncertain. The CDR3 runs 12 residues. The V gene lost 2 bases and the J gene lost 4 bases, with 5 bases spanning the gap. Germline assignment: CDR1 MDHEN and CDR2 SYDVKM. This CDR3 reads CASSLNGYGYTF. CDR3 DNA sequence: TGTGCCAGCAGTTTAAACGGCTATGGCTACACCTTC.

The CDR3 loop reads CASSMRNDEQFF. CDR3 nucleotide sequence: TGTGCCAGTAGTATGCGTAACGATGAGCAGTTCTTC. The chain uses TRBV19 and TRBJ2-1; no reliable D call. The CDR3 spans 12 residues. From germline, CDR1 is LNHDA and CDR2 SQIVND (reference sequence). The V and J ends lost 3 bases and 8 bases respectively, with 8 bases between them. Full variable domain (missing parts from reference TRBV19 and TRBJ2-1): DGGITQSPKYLFRKEGQNVTLSCEQNLNHDAMYWYRQDPGQGLRLIYYSQIVNDFQKGDIAEGYSVSREKKESFPLTVTSAQKNPTAFYLCASSMRNDEQFFGPGTRLTVL.

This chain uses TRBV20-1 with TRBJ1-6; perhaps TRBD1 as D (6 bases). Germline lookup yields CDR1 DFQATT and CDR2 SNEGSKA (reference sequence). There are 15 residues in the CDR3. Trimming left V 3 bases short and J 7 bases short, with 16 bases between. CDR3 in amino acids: CSASRLGDMNSPLHF. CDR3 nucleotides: TGCAGTGCTAGTAGGCTGGGGGACATGAATTCACCCCTCCACTTT.

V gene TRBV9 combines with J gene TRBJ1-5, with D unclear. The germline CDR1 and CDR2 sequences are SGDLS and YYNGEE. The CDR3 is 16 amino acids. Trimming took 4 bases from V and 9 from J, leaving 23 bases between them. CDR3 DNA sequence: TGTGCCAGCAGCCCCCCCCAGAGGACCGCGGGTCCGCCCCAGCATTTT. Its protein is CASSPPQRTAGPPQHF.

The CDR3 DNA reads as TGTGCCAGCAGCCTGTCCCCGGCGGGAGGGCGGGGGGAGCAGTTCTTC. It is translated as CASSLSPAGGRGEQFF. This chain joins TRBV4-2 and TRBJ2-1; TRBD2 matches 9 bases. Germline V gene data show CDR1 as LGHNA and CDR2 as YNFKEQ. The CDR3 length is 16 residues. Trimming took 4 bases from V and 10 from J; bases not matched to a gene: 14.

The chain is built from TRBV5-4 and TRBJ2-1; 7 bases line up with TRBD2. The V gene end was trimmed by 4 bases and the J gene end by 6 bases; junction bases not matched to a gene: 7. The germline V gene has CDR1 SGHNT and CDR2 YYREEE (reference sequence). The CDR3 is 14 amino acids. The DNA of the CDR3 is TGTGCCAGCAGCGGGGAGGGGCAAATCAATGAGCAGTTCTTC. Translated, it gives CASSGEGQINEQFF.

In nucleotides, the CDR3 is TGTGCCAGCAGTATAACAGGGTCCGGCTACACCTTC. Its protein is CASSITGSGYTF. V gene TRBV6-2 or TRBV6-3 combines with J gene TRBJ1-2; TRBD1 is a possible D gene (6 bases). V was cut by 5 bases and J by 8 bases, with 12 bases left in between. CDR3 length: 12 residues. Per germline, CDR1 MNHEY and CDR2 SVGEGT.

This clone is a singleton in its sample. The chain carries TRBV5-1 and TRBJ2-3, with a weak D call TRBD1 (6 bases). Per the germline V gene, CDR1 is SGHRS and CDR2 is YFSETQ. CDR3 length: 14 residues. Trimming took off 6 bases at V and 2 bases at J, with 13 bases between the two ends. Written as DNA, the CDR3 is TGCGCCAGCATTTGGGACACCTTCACAGATACGCAGTATTTT. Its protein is CASIWDTFTDTQYF.

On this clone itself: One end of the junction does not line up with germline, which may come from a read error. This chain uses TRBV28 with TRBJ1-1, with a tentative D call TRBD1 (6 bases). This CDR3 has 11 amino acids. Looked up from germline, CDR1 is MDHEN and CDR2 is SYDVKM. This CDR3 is CASTLQGEAFF. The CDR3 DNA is TGTGCCAGCACTTTACAGGGTGAAGCTTTCTTT.

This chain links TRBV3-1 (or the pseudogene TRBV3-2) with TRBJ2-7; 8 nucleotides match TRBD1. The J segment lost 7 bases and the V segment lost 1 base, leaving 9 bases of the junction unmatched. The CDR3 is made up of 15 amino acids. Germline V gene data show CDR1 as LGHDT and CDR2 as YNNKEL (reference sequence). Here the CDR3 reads CASSQVGTGQREQYF. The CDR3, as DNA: TGTGCCAGCAGCCAAGTAGGGACAGGTCAGAGGGAGCAGTACTTC.

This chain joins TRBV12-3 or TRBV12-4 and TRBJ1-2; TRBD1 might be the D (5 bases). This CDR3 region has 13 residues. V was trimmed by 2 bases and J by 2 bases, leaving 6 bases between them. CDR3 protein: CASSLRGNYGYTF. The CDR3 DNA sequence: TGTGCCAGCAGTTTACGGGGGAACTATGGCTACACCTTC.

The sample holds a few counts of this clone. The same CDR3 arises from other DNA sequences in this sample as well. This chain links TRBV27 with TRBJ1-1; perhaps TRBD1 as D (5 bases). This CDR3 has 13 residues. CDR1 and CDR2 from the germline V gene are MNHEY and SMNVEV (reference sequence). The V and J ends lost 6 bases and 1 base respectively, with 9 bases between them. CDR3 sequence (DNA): TGTGCCAGCAGCTTAACAGGGAACACTGAAGCTTTCTTT. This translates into CASSLTGNTEAFF.

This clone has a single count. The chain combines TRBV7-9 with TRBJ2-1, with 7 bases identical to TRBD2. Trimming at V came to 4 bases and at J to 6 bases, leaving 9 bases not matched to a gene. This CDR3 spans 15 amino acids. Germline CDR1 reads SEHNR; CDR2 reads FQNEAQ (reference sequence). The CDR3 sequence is CASSSLAIVRNEQFF. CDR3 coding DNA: TGTGCCAGCAGCTCACTAGCGATTGTACGCAATGAGCAGTTCTTC.

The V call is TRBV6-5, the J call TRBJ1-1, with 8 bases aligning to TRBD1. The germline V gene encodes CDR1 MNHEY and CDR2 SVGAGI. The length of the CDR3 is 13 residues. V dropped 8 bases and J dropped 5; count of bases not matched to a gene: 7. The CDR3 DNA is TGTGCCAGCTTTCGGACAGGGAATACTGAAGCTTTCTTT. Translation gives CASFRTGNTEAFF.

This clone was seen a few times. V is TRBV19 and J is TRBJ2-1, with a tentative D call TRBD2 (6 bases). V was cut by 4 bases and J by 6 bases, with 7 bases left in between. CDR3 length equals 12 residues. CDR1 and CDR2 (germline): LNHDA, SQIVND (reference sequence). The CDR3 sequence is CASSTAGNEQFF. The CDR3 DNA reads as TGTGCCAGTAGTACAGCGGGCAATGAGCAGTTCTTC.

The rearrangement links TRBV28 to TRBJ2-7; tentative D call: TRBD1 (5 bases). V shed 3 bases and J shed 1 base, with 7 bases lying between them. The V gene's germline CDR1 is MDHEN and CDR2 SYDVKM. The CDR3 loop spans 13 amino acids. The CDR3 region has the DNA TGTGCCAGCAGTTTGGGGCTATCCTACGAGCAGTACTTC. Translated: CASSLGLSYEQYF. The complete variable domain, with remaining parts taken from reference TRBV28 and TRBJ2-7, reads DVKVTQSSRYLVKRTGEKVFLECVQDMDHENMFWYRQDPGLGLRLIYFSYDVKMKEKGDIPEGYSVSREKKERFSLILESASTNQTSMYLCASSLGLSYEQYFGPGTRLTVT.

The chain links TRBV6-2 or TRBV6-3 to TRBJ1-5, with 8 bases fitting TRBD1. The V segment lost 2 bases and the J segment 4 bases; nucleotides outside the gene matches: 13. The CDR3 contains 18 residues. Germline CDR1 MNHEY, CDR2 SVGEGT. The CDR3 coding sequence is TGTGCCAGCAGTTACACCCATGGACAGGGTCTAAGTAATCAGCCCCAGCATTTT. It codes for CASSYTHGQGLSNQPQHF.